The clone carrying this T cell receptor (beta chain) was counted a few times. V was cut by 0 bases and J by 4 bases, with 9 bases left in between. The germline V gene has CDR1 LGHNA and CDR2 YSLEER. This CDR3 has 14 residues. This record comes from a study of cytomegalovirus exposure and HLA in healthy donors. The PCR contained 60 Vbeta and 13 Jbeta primers. Repertoires were generated with immunoSEQ multiplex PCR, while TCRdb's copy carries only in-frame clones and drops some. The top ten hold approximately 16% of the sample, which has roughly 100,000 clones, roughly 12% seen once. This sequence originates from a man aged 40-50 years in good health and CMV-seropositive. V and J are TRBV4-3 and TRBJ1-2; no definite D call. The sequenced sample consisted of PBMCs. The CDR3 nucleotides are TGCGCCAGCAGCCAAGATAGGAGTTCCTATGGCTACACCTTC. Residues: CASSQDRSSYGYTF.